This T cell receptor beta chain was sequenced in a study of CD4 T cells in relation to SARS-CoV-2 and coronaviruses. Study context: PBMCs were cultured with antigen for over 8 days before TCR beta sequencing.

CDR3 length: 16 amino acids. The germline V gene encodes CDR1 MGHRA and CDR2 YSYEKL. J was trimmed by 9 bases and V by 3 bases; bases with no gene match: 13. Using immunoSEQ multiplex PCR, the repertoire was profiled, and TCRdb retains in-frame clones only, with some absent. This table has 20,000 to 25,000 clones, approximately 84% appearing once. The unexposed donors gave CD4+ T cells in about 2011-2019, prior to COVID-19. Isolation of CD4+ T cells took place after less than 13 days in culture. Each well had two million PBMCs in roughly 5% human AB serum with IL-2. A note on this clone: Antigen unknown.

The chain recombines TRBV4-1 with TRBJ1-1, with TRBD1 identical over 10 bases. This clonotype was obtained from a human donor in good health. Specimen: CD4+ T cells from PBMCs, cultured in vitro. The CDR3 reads CASSHRRDRGQAKAFF. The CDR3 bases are TGCGCCAGCAGCCACCGTCGCGACAGGGGGCAGGCGAAAGCTTTCTTT.